This T cell receptor beta chain was captured by sequencing in a study of T-cell reconstitution after alpha-beta-depleted transplantation in children. Broader study findings: One year after transplant, T-cell counts and diversity came mostly from newly produced T cells.

Molecular barcoding with unique molecular identifiers was used for the TCRbeta library. Each CDR3 protein gets one entry after TCRdb re-called the PCR reads with MiXCR. The sample lists about 140,000 distinct CDR3 sequences, 7.5% to 9% occurring once. The length of the CDR3 is 14 residues. Germline CDR1 and CDR2: KGHDR and SFDVKD. With 6 bases removed from V and 4 bases from J, the gap between germline ends came to 14 bases. This clonotype has more than one count but fewer than ten. Its antigen is as yet unknown. The source was PBMCs, mostly from graft donor cells, collected 180 days after TCRalphabeta/CD19-depleted stem cell transplant. This sequence originates from a female patient aged 2-9 years who had a stem cell transplant for congenital amegakaryocytic thrombocytopenia, so the T cells may come from the graft donor. The V call is TRBV24-1, the J call TRBJ1-2, with D uncertain. CDR3 protein: CATSRTPWGYGYTF. The CDR3 DNA sequence: TGTGCCACCAGTAGGACCCCATGGGGCTATGGCTACACCTTC.